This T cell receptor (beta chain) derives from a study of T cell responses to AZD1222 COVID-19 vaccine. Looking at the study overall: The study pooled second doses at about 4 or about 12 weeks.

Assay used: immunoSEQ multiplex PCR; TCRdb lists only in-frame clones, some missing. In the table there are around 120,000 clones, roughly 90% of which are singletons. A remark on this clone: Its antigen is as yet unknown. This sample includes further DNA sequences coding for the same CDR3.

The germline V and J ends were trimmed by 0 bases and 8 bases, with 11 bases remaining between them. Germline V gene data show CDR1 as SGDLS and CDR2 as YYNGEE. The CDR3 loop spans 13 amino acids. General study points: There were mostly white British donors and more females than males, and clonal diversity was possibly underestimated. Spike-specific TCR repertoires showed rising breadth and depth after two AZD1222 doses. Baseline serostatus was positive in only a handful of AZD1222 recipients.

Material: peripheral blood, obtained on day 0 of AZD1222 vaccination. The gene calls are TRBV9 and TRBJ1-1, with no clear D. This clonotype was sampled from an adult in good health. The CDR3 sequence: CASSVEAGREAFF. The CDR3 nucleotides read TGTGCCAGCAGCGTAGAGGCAGGCCGAGAAGCTTTCTTT. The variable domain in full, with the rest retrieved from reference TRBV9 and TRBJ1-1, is DSGVTQTPKHLITATGQRVTLRCSPRSGDLSVYWYQQSLDQGLQFLIQYYNGEERAKGNILERFSAQQFPDLHSELNLSSLELGDSALYFCASSVEAGREAFFGQGTRLTVV.